The T cell receptor (beta chain) under discussion was sequenced for a study of OX40 agonist ivuxolimab in advanced cancers. Study-level background: Earlier anti-PD-1, anti-PD-L1 or anti-CTLA-4 therapy was permitted; about 38% had received some. Findings and limits, study-wide: Expanded clones were, on average, more numerous in CD8+ T cells than in CD4+.

Individuals having autoimmune disease history or systemic immunosuppression were not enrolled. The CDR3 is 17 amino acids. Germline-derived CDR1 and CDR2 are SEHNR and FQNEAQ (reference sequence). V dropped 3 bases and J dropped 5; count of bases not matched to a gene: 8. Assay used: immunoSEQ multiplex PCR; TCRdb lists only in-frame clones, some missing. Here the sample spans 50,000 to 70,000 clones, roughly 80% being singletons. Details on this clone: The target antigen is unknown.

Here the sequenced sample was CD4+ or CD8+ T cells sorted from blood, taken in a trial of the OX40 agonist ivuxolimab. The sequence came from an adult with an advanced solid tumor such as melanoma, head and neck, liver or kidney cancer. This chain uses TRBV7-9 with TRBJ2-1; 12 positions match TRBD2. CDR3 DNA: TGTGCCAGCAGCTTTCACCCGACTAGCGGGAGCCACAATGAGCAGTTCTTC. It yields the protein CASSFHPTSGSHNEQFF.